This entry is about one T cell receptor beta chain. The cDNA for TCR beta came from 5'RACE template switching with UMIs. TCRdb re-called the 5' RACE reads and catalogs CDR3 proteins one per entry, DNA excluded. The ten most abundant clones cover roughly 7.2% of a sample with about 440,000 distinct CDR3 sequences. In germline, CDR1 is DFQATT, CDR2 SNEGSKA (reference sequence). The CDR3 consists of 18 residues. These data come from a study of T cells expressing NK-cell markers. About the study: Researchers got TCR beta repertoires out of sorted CD3+CD56+NKG2C+, CD3+CD56+NKG2C- and CD3+CD56-NKG2C+ T cells. There were seven HCMV-seropositive donors and one seronegative donor among the eight sequenced.

Material: blood T cells: a sorted CD56 or NKG2C T cell subset, CD4+ or CD8+ T cells, or bulk PBMC T cells (not recorded which). This chain uses TRBV20-1 with TRBJ2-1; TCRdb reports TRBD1, a call that lacks DNA to check it against. The receptor's source is a woman between 18 and 70 years old in good health. CDR3 region: CSARDRGSGRGINNEQFF.